The present TCR beta chain was sequenced within a study of spatial heterogeneity in lung cancer. Study-level information: Detection consistently yielded more beta chains than alpha chains.

CDR1 and CDR2 from the germline V gene are LGHDT and YNNKEL (reference sequence). Trimming removed 1 base from V and 2 bases from J; junction bases left unmatched: 5. CDR3 length: 16 residues. This clonotype was counted at least ten times. Documented time point: sample taken at primary tumor resection. Researchers sequenced whole RNA taken from tumor, nontumor lung or frozen PBMC without sorting. Donors were 72 untreated early-stage non-small cell lung cancer patients. Unique molecular identifiers tagged every individual TCR cDNA molecule. TCRdb recomputed calls from the 5' RACE reads with MiXCR, one row per CDR3 protein. The top ten hold about 7% of the sample, which has about 95,000 distinct CDR3 sequences, about 9.4% seen once.

Here the sequenced sample was PBMCs, taken at surgery. This receptor was taken from a male donor with early-stage non-small cell lung cancer. The chain links TRBV3-1 to TRBJ2-1; 7 bases are shared with TRBD1. CDR3 residues: CASSQVWDSTYNEQFF. CDR3 DNA: TGTGCCAGCAGCCAAGTATGGGACAGCACCTACAATGAGCAGTTCTTC.